This entry lists 28 T cell receptor beta chains sequenced from one sample in a study of T cell responses to AZD1222 COVID-19 vaccine. The data were produced by immunoSEQ multiplex PCR, yet TCRdb's version contains in-frame clones alone and is incomplete. The repertoire includes over 100,000 clones, 90% of them detected once, and 6.5% to 8.5% sits in the top ten. Here the sequenced sample was peripheral blood, taken on day 0 of AZD1222 vaccination. Every receptor here comes from an adult in good health.

This CDR3 reads CASSSSQGAVWNEQFF. In DNA, the CDR3 is TGTGCCAGCAGCTCTTCCCAGGGGGCCGTCTGGAATGAGCAGTTCTTC. The V gene is TRBV7-3, the J gene TRBJ2-1; 8 bases are shared with TRBD1. CDR1 is SGHTA, CDR2 FQGTGA, per germline. The CDR3 spans 16 residues. Trimming at V came to 4 bases and at J to 7 bases, leaving 12 bases not matched to a gene.

The rearrangement joins TRBV9 to TRBJ2-3; 10 positions agree with TRBD1. There are 15 residues in the CDR3. V lost 3 bases to trimming and J lost 3 bases; unmatched junction nucleotides: 4. Germline V lookup: CDR1 SGDLS, CDR2 YYNGEE. DNA of the CDR3: TGTGCCAGCAGCGCCAGGACAGGGGGGACAGATACGCAGTATTTT. It translates to CASSARTGGTDTQYF.

The chain uses TRBV5-1 and TRBJ1-4, with D tentatively TRBD1 (5 bases). The V gene's germline CDR1 is SGHRS and CDR2 YFSETQ. The CDR3 has 14 amino acids. The germline V and J ends were trimmed by 5 bases and 6 bases, with 14 bases remaining between them. The chain's CDR3 is CASRHRSIDEKLFF. CDR3 DNA sequence: TGCGCCAGCAGGCACAGGAGTATAGATGAAAAACTGTTTTTT.

J is TRBJ1-1 and V is TRBV19, with D possibly TRBD1 on 5 matching bases. The V end was cut by 4 bases, the J end by 0 bases, with 12 bases between. This CDR3 comprises 15 residues. The germline V gene has CDR1 LNHDA and CDR2 SQIVND (reference sequence). The CDR3 here is CASSNLRGLNTEAFF. CDR3 bases: TGTGCCAGTAGTAACCTCCGGGGACTGAACACTGAAGCTTTCTTT.

This sequence joins TRBV15 and TRBJ2-1; 8 positions agree with TRBD1. J lost 5 bases, V lost 1 base, and 13 bases had no gene match. Germline assignment: CDR1 LNHNV and CDR2 YYDKDF (reference sequence). The CDR3 extends over 18 amino acids. Here the CDR3 DNA reads TGTGCCACCAGCAGAGGTCACGAGGACAGGGACGCAAACAATGAGCAGTTCTTC. This gives the protein CATSRGHEDRDANNEQFF.

The J gene is TRBJ2-2, the V gene TRBV2, with D perhaps given as TRBD1 or TRBD2 (5 bases each). CDR1 SNHLY and CDR2 FYNNEI come from the germline V gene. The CDR3 loop spans 12 amino acids. Trimming took off 8 bases at V and 4 bases at J, with 8 bases between the two ends. CDR3 sequence (DNA): TGTGCCAGCTTCGGGGCCACCGGGGAGCTGTTTTTT. It encodes CASFGATGELFF.

V is TRBV6-5 and J is TRBJ1-1; D is ambiguous. V was pared by 11 bases and J by 0 bases, with 13 bases between. CDR1 and CDR2 from the germline V gene are MNHEY and SVGAGI. The CDR3 length is 13 residues. The CDR3 DNA is TGTGCCGCTAGGACGGCGATGAACACTGAAGCTTTCTTT. This encodes CAARTAMNTEAFF.

The chain recombines TRBV7-3 with TRBJ1-1; no clear D. The germline V gene encodes CDR1 SGHTA and CDR2 FQGTGA. The CDR3 has 13 residues. Trimming pared 5 bases from V and 1 base from J, leaving 8 bases between. The CDR3 region has the DNA TGTGCCAGCAGCCCCCAGGAGAACACTGAAGCTTTCTTT. Its translation: CASSPQENTEAFF.

The J gene is TRBJ2-5, the V gene TRBV28; the D gene is possibly TRBD2 (6 bases). The CDR3 has 13 residues. The V gene lost 2 bases and the J gene lost 3 bases, with 7 bases spanning the gap. The germline CDR1 and CDR2 sequences are MDHEN and SYDVKM. CDR3 region: CASSLTGEETQYF. The CDR3, as DNA: TGTGCCAGCAGTTTAACGGGGGAAGAGACCCAGTACTTC.

The chain couples TRBV29-1 to TRBJ1-2; 9 nucleotides line up with TRBD1. The germline V gene encodes CDR1 SQVTM and CDR2 ANQGSEA. V lost 7 bases to trimming and J lost 7 bases; unmatched junction nucleotides: 10. The CDR3 has 13 amino acids. The DNA for the CDR3 is TGCAGCGCTACGGGACAGGGCGGGGGTGGCTACACCTTC. Translating it yields CSATGQGGGGYTF.

This chain links TRBV4-1 with TRBJ2-7; unclear D gene. V shed 1 base and J shed 2 bases, with 3 bases lying between them. The CDR3 has 12 residues. Germline values: CDR1 MGHRA, CDR2 YSYEKL. CDR3 bases: TGCGCCAGCAGCCAAGGGGCCTACGAGCAGTACTTC. Translating it yields CASSQGAYEQYF.

The V gene is TRBV10-1, the J gene TRBJ2-2; 11 nucleotides agree with TRBD1. Germline loops: CDR1 WNHNN, CDR2 SYGVQD (reference sequence). This CDR3 contains 17 residues. J was trimmed by 3 bases and V by 2 bases; bases with no gene match: 5. CDR3 bases: TGCGCCAGCAGTGAGGGGACAGGGGGTCTGGACACCGGGGAGCTGTTTTTT. Translation: CASSEGTGGLDTGELFF.

This chain connects TRBV20-1 to TRBJ2-2; D gene ambiguous. This CDR3 comprises 13 residues. Looked up from germline, CDR1 is DFQATT and CDR2 is SNEGSKA (reference sequence). The V end lost 3 bases, the J end lost 4 bases, and 9 bases lay between the germline ends. The CDR3 here is CSASRVGTGELFF. The CDR3 bases are TGCAGTGCTAGTAGGGTGGGCACCGGGGAGCTGTTTTTT.

This rearrangement joins TRBV2 to TRBJ1-1; D unclear. Germline V lookup: CDR1 SNHLY, CDR2 FYNNEI. The CDR3 is made up of 13 amino acids. The CDR3 loop reads CVCSREKNTEAFF. For the CDR3, the DNA is TGTGTTTGCAGCCGGGAAAAGAACACTGAAGCTTTCTTT.

This clone was seen a few times. In nucleotides, the CDR3 is TGTGCCAGTAGTATTCTTCCGGGGGCAAGCACAGATACGCAGTATTTT. As protein: CASSILPGASTDTQYF. The V gene is TRBV19, the J gene TRBJ2-3; D is perhaps TRBD1 or TRBD2 (6 bases each). Germline CDR1 is LNHDA and CDR2 is SQIVND (reference sequence). Trimming took off 3 bases at V and 0 bases at J, with 13 bases between the two ends. This CDR3 contains 16 residues.

This CDR3 reads CASSLDLDSTYEQYF. CDR3 coding DNA: TGTGCCAGCAGCTTAGATCTGGACAGCACCTACGAGCAGTACTTC. This rearrangement joins TRBV11-1 to TRBJ2-7; possible D gene TRBD1, 6 bases. V was shortened by 1 base and J by 2 bases, with 12 bases between the two germline ends. This CDR3 comprises 15 residues. CDR1 is SGHAT and CDR2 is FQDESV in the germline V gene (reference sequence).

This chain joins TRBV6-2 or TRBV6-3 and TRBJ2-2; D ambiguous. Germline V gene sequence: CDR1 MNHEY, CDR2 SVGEGT. This CDR3 has 10 amino acids. Between the trimmed V and J ends, which lost 4 bases and 6 bases, there was a span of 0 bases. The DNA for the CDR3 is TGTGCCAGCAGTTCCGGGGAGCTGTTTTTT. Protein sequence: CASSSGELFF.

The genes are TRBV4-1 and TRBJ1-1; D is ambiguous. The CDR3 loop spans 14 amino acids. Germline-derived CDR1 and CDR2 are MGHRA and YSYEKL. V lost 4 bases and J 1 base, leaving 10 bases between the germline ends. The CDR3 DNA is TGCGCCAGCAGCCCGAGGGAGGAGAACACTGAAGCTTTCTTT. Amino acids: CASSPREENTEAFF.

V gene TRBV18 combines with J gene TRBJ1-2; D perhaps matches TRBD1 (5 bases). The V and J ends lost 4 bases and 6 bases respectively, with 21 bases between them. Per the germline V gene, CDR1 is KGHSH and CDR2 is LQKENI. The CDR3 has 16 residues. CDR3 protein: CASSLVAQGHSDGYTF. In nucleotides, the CDR3 is TGTGCCAGCTCACTAGTAGCCCAGGGCCATAGCGATGGCTACACCTTC. Full variable domain (outside the CDR3, taken from reference TRBV18 and TRBJ1-2): NAGVMQNPRHLVRRRGQEARLRCSPMKGHSHVYWYRQLPEEGLKFMVYLQKENIIDESGMPKERFSAEFPKEGPSILRIQQVVRGDSAAYFCASSLVAQGHSDGYTFGSGTRLTVV.

V gene TRBV5-4 combines with J gene TRBJ2-3; possible D gene TRBD2, 7 bases. The germline CDR1 and CDR2 sequences are SGHNT and YYREEE (reference sequence). V gave up 0 bases and J gave up 0 bases, with 11 bases separating them. CDR3 size: 16 residues. The CDR3 bases are TGTGCCAGCAGCTTGGGGGGGGGCGAAAGCACAGATACGCAGTATTTT. This gives the protein CASSLGGGESTDTQYF.

In its sample, this clone was seen once. The chain recombines TRBV6-6 with TRBJ1-2; TRBD1 might be the D (6 bases). The CDR3 loop spans 15 amino acids. V gave up 2 bases and J gave up 3 bases, with 13 bases separating them. Germline CDR1 is MNHNY and CDR2 is SVGAGI (reference sequence). In DNA form, the CDR3 reads TGTGCCAGCAGTTACCCGGGGGGGGCAGACTATGGCTACACCTTC. Its translation: CASSYPGGADYGYTF.

This chain uses TRBV19 with TRBJ1-2; TRBD1 agrees at 9 bases. Germline loops: CDR1 LNHDA, CDR2 SQIVND (reference sequence). CDR3 size: 15 residues. V trimming: 3 bases; J trimming: 6 bases; junction bases outside the gene matches: 8. CDR3 coding DNA: TGTGCCAGTAGTATGAGGCCGGGACAGGGACATGGCTACACCTTC. It is translated as CASSMRPGQGHGYTF.

CDR3 amino acids: CASSLAPTEAYEQYF. The CDR3, as DNA: TGTGCCAGCAGCTTAGCCCCGACAGAAGCCTACGAGCAGTACTTC. This chain uses TRBV7-2 with TRBJ2-7; tentative D call: TRBD1 (5 bases). V lost 0 bases and J lost 2, with 11 bases in between. The V gene's germline CDR1 is SGHTA and CDR2 FQGNSA. This CDR3 is 15 amino acids long.

The chain combines TRBV6-4 with TRBJ2-2, with 7 bases aligning to TRBD2. The CDR3 is 15 residues long. V trimming: 6 bases; J trimming: 3 bases; junction bases outside the gene matches: 7. Per germline, CDR1 MRHNA and CDR2 SNTAGT. CDR3: CASSPGLADTGELFF. CDR3 DNA: TGTGCCAGCAGCCCCGGGCTAGCGGACACCGGGGAGCTGTTTTTT.

The chain combines TRBV5-5 with TRBJ1-2; D uncertain. CDR3 size: 13 residues. Trimming shortened V by 4 bases and J by 8 bases, and 15 bases separated the two germline ends. CDR1 SGHKS and CDR2 YYEKEE come from the germline V gene (reference sequence). As DNA, the CDR3 is TGTGCCAGCAGCCTGGCCCAGTCGCGGGGCTACACCTTC. As protein: CASSLAQSRGYTF.

The chain joins TRBV29-1 to TRBJ1-2; possibly TRBD1 for D (5 bases). Germline V CDR1 and CDR2: SQVTM, ANQGSEA. The CDR3 runs to 11 residues. Between the trimmed V and J ends, which lost 4 bases and 3 bases, there was a span of 6 bases. CDR3: CSVVQDYGYTF. The CDR3 DNA sequence: TGCAGCGTTGTACAGGACTATGGCTACACCTTC.

The chain recombines TRBV7-8 with TRBJ1-5; D is perhaps TRBD1 (6 bases). V lost 2 bases, J lost 0 bases, and 29 bases lay in between. This CDR3 is 22 amino acids long. The germline CDR1 and CDR2 sequences are SGHVS and FQNEAQ. In DNA, the CDR3 is TGTGCCAGCAGCTTATTGGGTTCTCTTGTGTTAGGGGGGGCCGATAGCAATCAGCCCCAGCATTTT. Translating gives CASSLLGSLVLGGADSNQPQHF.

The CDR3 loop is CASSWGGGQPQHF. The CDR3 DNA is TGTGCCAGCAGTTGGGGGGGAGGTCAGCCCCAGCATTTT. The gene calls are TRBV6-6 and TRBJ1-5; D perhaps matches TRBD1 (5 bases). Trimming shortened V by 4 bases and J by 6 bases, and 10 bases separated the two germline ends. This CDR3 spans 13 amino acids. The germline V gene has CDR1 MNHNY and CDR2 SVGAGI (reference sequence).